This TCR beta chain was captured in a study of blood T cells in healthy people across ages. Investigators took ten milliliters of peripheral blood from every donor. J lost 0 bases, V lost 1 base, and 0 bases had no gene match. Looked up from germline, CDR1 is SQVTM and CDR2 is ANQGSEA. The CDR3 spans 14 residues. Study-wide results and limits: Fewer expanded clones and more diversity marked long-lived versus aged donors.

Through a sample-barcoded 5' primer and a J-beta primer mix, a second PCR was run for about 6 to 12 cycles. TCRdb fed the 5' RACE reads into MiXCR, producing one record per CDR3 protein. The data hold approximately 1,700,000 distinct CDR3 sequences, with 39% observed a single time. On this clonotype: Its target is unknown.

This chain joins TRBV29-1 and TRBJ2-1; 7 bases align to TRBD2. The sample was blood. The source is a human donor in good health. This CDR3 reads CSVEGEGSYNEQFF. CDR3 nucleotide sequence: TGCAGCGTTGAAGGGGAGGGCTCCTACAATGAGCAGTTCTTC.